This TCR beta chain was sequenced for a study of T cell responses to AZD1222 COVID-19 vaccine. Study information: Analysis merged second doses at about 4 or about 12 weeks.

Sequencing was performed with immunoSEQ multiplex PCR; in TCRdb, only in-frame clones are kept and a portion is missing. The sample has over 65,000 clones; 85% to 90% are singletons. Study-level results: Spike as a whole was targeted by vaccine-associated CD4 TCRs, dominant at 160-218 and 743-854. White British ancestry dominated among donors, who included more females, and clonal diversity was possibly underestimated. Among spike-specific TCRs, nearly half reportedly target unmutated variant regions.

Germline V gene data show CDR1 as KGHSH and CDR2 as LQKENI. CDR3 length: 15 amino acids. Trimming at V came to 4 bases and at J to 1 base, leaving 3 bases not matched to a gene. About this clone itself: The antigen is not known.

The rearrangement links TRBV18 to TRBJ2-2, with 7 positions matching TRBD2. The sequence was obtained from an adult in good health. Sequences were derived from peripheral blood, sampled on day 0 of AZD1222 vaccination. The CDR3 loop reads CASSQSGVNTGELFF. The CDR3 region has the DNA TGTGCCAGCTCACAGAGCGGGGTGAACACCGGGGAGCTGTTTTTT.